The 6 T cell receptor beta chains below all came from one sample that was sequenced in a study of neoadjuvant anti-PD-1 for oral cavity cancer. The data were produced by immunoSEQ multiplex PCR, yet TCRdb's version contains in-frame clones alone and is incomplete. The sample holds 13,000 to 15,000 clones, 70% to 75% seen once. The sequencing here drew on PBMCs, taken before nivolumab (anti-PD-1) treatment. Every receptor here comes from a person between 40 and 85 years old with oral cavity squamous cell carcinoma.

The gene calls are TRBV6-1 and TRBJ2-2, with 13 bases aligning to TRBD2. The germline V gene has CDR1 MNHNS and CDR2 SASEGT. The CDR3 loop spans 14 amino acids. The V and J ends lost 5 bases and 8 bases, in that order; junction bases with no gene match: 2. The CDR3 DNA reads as TGTGCCAGCAGTTGGACTAGCGGGGGTGGGGAGCTGTTTTTT. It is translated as CASSWTSGGGELFF.

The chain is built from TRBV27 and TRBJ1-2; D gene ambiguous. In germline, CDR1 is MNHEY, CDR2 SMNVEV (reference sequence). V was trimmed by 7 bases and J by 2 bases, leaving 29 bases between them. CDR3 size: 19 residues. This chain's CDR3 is CASKEKGRSFLVSNYGYTF. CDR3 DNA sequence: TGTGCCAGCAAAGAGAAGGGTCGGAGCTTCTTAGTTTCGAACTATGGCTACACCTTC.

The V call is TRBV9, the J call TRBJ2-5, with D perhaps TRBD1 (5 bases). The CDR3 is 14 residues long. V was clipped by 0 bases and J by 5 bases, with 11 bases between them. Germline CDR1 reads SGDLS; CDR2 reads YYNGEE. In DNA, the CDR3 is TGTGCCAGCAGCGTAGGTCAGGGAAGGGAGACCCAGTACTTC. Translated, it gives CASSVGQGRETQYF. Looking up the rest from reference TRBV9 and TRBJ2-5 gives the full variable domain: DSGVTQTPKHLITATGQRVTLRCSPRSGDLSVYWYQQSLDQGLQFLIQYYNGEERAKGNILERFSAQQFPDLHSELNLSSLELGDSALYFCASSVGQGRETQYFGPGTRLLVL.

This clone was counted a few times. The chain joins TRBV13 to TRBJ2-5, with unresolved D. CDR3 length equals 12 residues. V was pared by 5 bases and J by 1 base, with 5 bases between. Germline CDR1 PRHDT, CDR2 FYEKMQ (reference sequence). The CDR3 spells CASSLPQETQYF. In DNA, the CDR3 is TGTGCCAGCAGCCTCCCCCAAGAGACCCAGTACTTC.

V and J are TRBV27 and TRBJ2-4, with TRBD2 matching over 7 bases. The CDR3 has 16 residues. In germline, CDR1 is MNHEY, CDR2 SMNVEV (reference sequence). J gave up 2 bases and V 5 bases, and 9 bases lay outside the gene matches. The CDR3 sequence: CASSPLGGSTKNIQYF. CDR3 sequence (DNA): TGTGCCAGCAGTCCGCTCGGCGGGAGTACCAAAAACATTCAGTACTTC.

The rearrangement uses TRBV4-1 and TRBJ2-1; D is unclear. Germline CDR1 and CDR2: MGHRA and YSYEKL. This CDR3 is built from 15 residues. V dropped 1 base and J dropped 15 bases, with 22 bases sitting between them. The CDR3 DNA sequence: TGCGCCAGCAGCCAAGGGCTATTCGGAGAGTCCACAATGTTCTTC. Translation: CASSQGLFGESTMFF.